This is a list of T cell receptor beta chains from one sample in a study of T cell repertoires in cytomegalovirus infection. No antigen has been identified for these receptors. A single record per CDR3 protein comes from TCRdb applying MiXCR to the reads. This sample has fewer than 350,000 distinct CDR3 sequences; 29% occur once, and the top ten carry approximately 20%. This specimen was cultured PBMCs, taken from culture after CMV antigen stimulation. All receptors come from a human donor in good health (CMV status not recorded). Some clones in this sample may be carry-over from other donors' samples. Each CDR3 is given with its conserved first and last residue. D genes are given only for firm matches. Some rows mark clone size as missing; the rest say once, few, many or name a class of expanded clone.

v_gene,abundance,d_gene,j_gene,CDR3nt,CDR3aa
TRBV7-2,.,.,TRBJ1-5,TGTGCCAGCAGCTTAGCTTTCAGGGGAGGGGAGCCCCAGCATTTT,CASSLAFRGGEPQHF
TRBV11-1,few,TRBD2,TRBJ2-2,TGTGCCAGCAGGCCTGGCCAGCGGGGGAACACCGGGGAGCTGTTTTTT,CASRPGQRGNTGELFF
TRBV7-2,many,TRBD2,TRBJ2-1,TGTGCCAGCAGCCGGACTAGCGGGGGGGCTGCAGCCTACAATGAGCAGTTCTTC,CASSRTSGGAAAYNEQFF
TRBV11-1,.,.,TRBJ1-1,TGTGCCAGCAGCTTAGGACAGGCTTTCACTGAAGCTTTCTTT,CASSLGQAFTEAFF
TRBV7-6,few,.,TRBJ1-1,TGTGCCAGCAGCTTGCATACCAATTCAGGGGCCGGGGCTTTCTTT,CASSLHTNSGAGAFF
TRBV7-2,few,.,TRBJ2-1,TGTGCCAGCAGCTGGGGTAGCTCCTACAATGAGCAGTTCTTC,CASSWGSSYNEQFF
TRBV5-1,.,.,TRBJ1-1,TGCGCCAGCAGCTTGCCGAAATACACTGAAGCTTTCTTT,CASSLPKYTEAFF
TRBV19,.,.,TRBJ2-7,TGTGCCAGTAGCGAACTGGGGACGAAGCAGTACTTC,CASSELGTKQYF
TRBV11-1,.,.,TRBJ2-7,TGTGCCAGCAGCTTAACCTCTCTCGAGCAGTACTTC,CASSLTSLEQYF
TRBV7-2,few,TRBD2,TRBJ2-7,TGTGCCAGCAGCTTCACTAGCGGGAGTATCGAGCAGTACTTC,CASSFTSGSIEQYF
TRBV6-1,.,.,TRBJ2-5,TGTGCCAGCAGTGAAGTCCAGGGCGAGACCCAGTACTTC,CASSEVQGETQYF
TRBV10-3,.,.,TRBJ2-1,TGTGCCATCAGACCCTATGAGGGGGAAAACTACAATGAGCAGTTCTTC,CAIRPYEGENYNEQFF
TRBV20-1,many,TRBD2,TRBJ2-7,TGCAGTGCCGCCGGGACTAGCAGCTCGGGCGAGCAGTACTTC,CSAAGTSSSGEQYF
TRBV12-3/TRBV12-4,.,.,TRBJ1-6,TGTGCCAGCAGTTTTGGGGGAAATTCACCCCTCCACTTT,CASSFGGNSPLHF
TRBV4-1,few,.,TRBJ2-1,TGCGCCAGCAGCCATGAAGGGGGACACTCGTACAATGAGCAGTTCTTC,CASSHEGGHSYNEQFF
TRBV18,few,.,TRBJ2-6,TGTGCCAGCTCACCAATTTCGGGACAAAGCTCTGGGGCCAACGTCCTGACTTTC,CASSPISGQSSGANVLTF
TRBV12-3/TRBV12-4,.,.,TRBJ1-4,TGTGCCAGCCGCCCCGGTCTTTCGGGTGAAAAACTGTTTTTT,CASRPGLSGEKLFF
TRBV12-3/TRBV12-4,.,.,TRBJ2-7,TGTGCCAGCACCCCAGATTCCTACGAGCAGTACTTC,CASTPDSYEQYF
TRBV6-1,.,.,TRBJ2-1,TGTGCCAGCATGGTACTAGCCTTCCTCTACAATGAGCAGTTCTTC,CASMVLAFLYNEQFF
TRBV7-6,.,.,TRBJ2-7,TGTGCCAGCAGCTTAGTGGAGACTCCCTACGAGCAGTACTTC,CASSLVETPYEQYF
TRBV6-8,.,.,TRBJ2-1,TGTGCCAGCAGTTACTCGATCCGGGGGGCGGGTGGCAATGAGCAGTTCTTC,CASSYSIRGAGGNEQFF
TRBV7-4,few,.,TRBJ2-1,TGTGCCAGCAGCCCCGCCGCCCTGAATGAGCAGTTCTTC,CASSPAALNEQFF
TRBV15,.,TRBD2,TRBJ2-3,TGTGCCACCAGCCCTCGACTAGCGGGGGAGATCGTGAAAGGGCAGTATTTT,CATSPRLAGEIVKGQYF
TRBV10-3,few,.,TRBJ1-4,TGTGCCATCAGTGAGGAACGGGAAAAACTGTTTTTT,CAISEEREKLFF
TRBV6-2/TRBV6-3,few,TRBD1,TRBJ2-7,TGTGCCAGCAGCCGGACAGGGGGATTGCACGAGCAGTACTTC,CASSRTGGLHEQYF
TRBV12-3/TRBV12-4,.,.,TRBJ1-1,TGTGCCAGCAGTTTAGCGAGTAGATTTGAAGCTTTCTTT,CASSLASRFEAFF
TRBV12-3/TRBV12-4,few,TRBD1,TRBJ2-1,TGTGCCAGCAGTACCGGACAGGGGAGGCGGTACAATGAGCAGTTCTTC,CASSTGQGRRYNEQFF
TRBV7-2,many,TRBD2,TRBJ2-3,TGTGCCAGCAGCCCGAGCGGGGGGGCAGCAGATACGCAGTATTTT,CASSPSGGAADTQYF
TRBV7-3,once,.,TRBJ1-1,TGTGCCAGCAGCCGGGGGGGCCCCACTGAAGCTTTCTTT,CASSRGGPTEAFF
TRBV5-1,.,TRBD1,TRBJ2-1,TGCGCCAGCAGCTTCGACAGGGGTCGGTACAATGAGCAGTTCTTC,CASSFDRGRYNEQFF
TRBV5-1,once,.,TRBJ2-2,TGCGCCAGCAGCACCGGACGGAACACCGGGGAGCTGTTTTTT,CASSTGRNTGELFF
TRBV2,.,TRBD2,TRBJ2-5,TGTGCCAGCAGTGGCAATAGCGGGAGGACCTTAGAGACCCAGTACTTC,CASSGNSGRTLETQYF
TRBV7-2,.,.,TRBJ2-5,TGTGCCAGCAGCTCTACACTAGGTCAAGAGGCCCAGTACTTC,CASSSTLGQEAQYF
TRBV4-1,many,.,TRBJ2-1,TGCGCCAGCAGCCAGATAGACATCTTCTCCTACAATGAGCAGTTCTTC,CASSQIDIFSYNEQFF
TRBV19,few,.,TRBJ1-5,TGTGCCAGTAGGAGGGGCCGGAATAGCAATCAGCCCCAGCATTTT,CASRRGRNSNQPQHF
TRBV6-1,few,TRBD2,TRBJ2-3,TGTGCCAGCAGTGAAGCCGGCGCGGGAGCTGATACGCAGTATTTT,CASSEAGAGADTQYF
TRBV11-2,few,TRBD2,TRBJ2-5,TGTGCCAGCAGCTTAGATCACTCGAGCGGGAGGGTGGGGACCCAGTACTTC,CASSLDHSSGRVGTQYF